The entry below gives a single T cell receptor (beta chain) sequence along with its context. What antigen it recognizes has not been identified. The input lacks base qualities; no much larger clone sits a single base away. The data derive from a study of cytomegalovirus exposure and HLA in healthy donors (dated by TCRdb to the late 2010s). Notes on the research overall: According to an earlier analysis of a few hundred of the donors, 150 million to 200 million T cells yielded approximately 120 million unique TCR beta sequences and about 300 Gb of sequence data. Along with the approximately 670-subject first cohort, a separate validation cohort of around 110 different subjects was used. In a later genetic analysis, genome-wide SNP genotypes for about three fifths of the roughly 670 donors were used, and that subset was treated as a discovery cohort. To study patterns of TCR occurrence, a later analysis re-analyzed previously published TCR beta repertoires from 600 to 750 donors and added high-resolution HLA genotyping. To predict cytomegalovirus infection status, the study brought together high-throughput TCR immunosequencing, statistical association of individual TCRs with disease status, and machine learning. An earlier analysis of 587 of the donors used high-throughput TCR beta sequencing to judge whether each TCR beta V gene segment behaved as functional or pseudogenic. Using immunosequencing, the study profiled T cell repertoires from 550 to 750 subjects and related those repertoires to cytomegalovirus serostatus. Rather than using new phenotypic data, the later analysis identified candidate immune exposures from TCR beta sequences and from how often those sequences occurred across donors. HLA typing included class I and class II loci at four-digit resolution. The number of donors typed differed by locus, with 629-630 for A, B, C, DRB1 and DQB1, around 560 for DQA1, 600 to 610 for DPA1, and under 490 for DPB1. All discovery cohort repertoires had been generated on a single sequencing platform. Among the roughly 380 genotyped donors, around 81% belonged to the genetic ancestry cluster associated with self-reported Caucasian donors. An early release covering around 630 HLA-typed donors comprised about 290 gigabases of sequencing data and around 80 million unique TCR sequences. Because of strong linkage in the cohort, five DR-DQ haplotypes were treated as single units for association and clustering. Donor age, sex, ethnicity and CMV serostatus were compiled alongside the repertoire data. The aim of the study was to test whether cataloging public T cell receptors could identify signatures of past pathogen exposure. Across under 500 genotyped donors of the cohort, an average of about 240,000 unique TCR beta nucleotide sequences per donor were sequenced, and roughly 20% of those sequences were non-productive. What the work shows at the level of the full study, not this receptor alone: V-gene and J-gene trimming of TCR beta chains was associated with a missense DCLRE1C variant in a later genetic analysis, and the association was replicated in an independent cohort. At a false discovery rate of 0.05, a later analysis linked 16,951 TCR beta sequences to specific HLA alleles. Linkage disequilibrium might explain the correlated functional status among segregating V segments, but an unknown experimental factor could not be ruled out. A later analysis found that most CMV-associated TCR beta chains appeared HLA-restricted, with HLA associations seemingly driven largely by CMV exposure. According to a later analysis, TCR association rates differed among HLA loci, with DRB1 alleles showing the most associated TCRs and HLA-C alleles showing the fewest. Cytomegalovirus status was reported to be diagnosed by the classifier with high specificity and sensitivity in both the original and validation cohorts. In an earlier analysis of a few hundred of the donors, most TCR beta V segments were observed in productive rearrangements about 87% or about 30% of the time, broadly matching IMGT annotations. According to the authors, the approach could potentially be generalized to other disease states and immunological phenotypes. Because some donors lacked HLA typing at each locus, the association tests relied only on the typed subset. Assigning TCR associations to individual alleles was difficult when HLA alleles, especially DR and DQ, strongly co-occurred. In a later analysis, several top co-occurrence clusters were reported to appear linked to parvovirus B19, influenza, CMV and Epstein-Barr virus. Some IMGT-functional V segments, including TRBV6-2 and TRBV6-3, could not be told apart with the 87-base-pair reads, so those segments were excluded. The study listed 150 to 200 TCR beta chains as associated with cytomegalovirus. A later analysis found that HLA-associated TCR beta chains were more clonally expanded and had lower generation probabilities than equally common non-associated chains. Across donors, most TCR sequences were observed very rarely, whereas some public TCRs were present in many individuals. A cluster of highly shared sequence variants was judged likely to be a technical artifact of the sequencing pipeline. Three of the identified cytomegalovirus-associated TCR beta chains were confirmed in vitro to be specific for cytomegalovirus antigens. CMV serostatus was the only immune exposure information available for the cohort. Roughly uniform sequencing depth across donors was assumed in presence/absence analyses, although this assumption may not hold. This cohort had only TCR beta chains sequenced, and the lack of alpha or paired-chain data limited which features could be detected. According to a later genetic analysis, donors in an Asian-associated ancestry cluster had fewer N-insertions in productive TCRs than the approximately 700-donor mean. Because counts were too low, about 15 rarely observed V segments, including chromosome 9 orphons, were left out of the earlier analysis of several hundred of the donors. A further reported finding was that TCR beta sequences accurately predicted the HLA-A and HLA-B alleles for most subjects in the first cohort.

V loses 8 bases, J loses 10 bases, and the germline ends lie 18 bases apart. The CDR3 sequence holds 13 residues, the cysteine and phenylalanine included. Only CDR3 DNA is held: 39 bases, read in frame from base 1. CDR1 and CDR2 are read off the germline V gene (reference sequence) as MNHNY and SVGAGI. The cohort was made up of approximately 700 healthy bone marrow donors. At the time of sampling, all cohort members were nominally healthy, though unrecorded immune exposures were likely present. The donor tested CMV seropositive and was one of the 289 seropositive cohort members. Every donor gave a peripheral blood sample, and the peripheral blood mononuclear cells from that sample were used for TCR beta sequencing. The Qiagen DNeasy Blood Extraction Kit was used to extract genomic DNA from the blood cell samples. The library was built by means of the immunoSEQ multiplex PCR assay. A mixture of 60 forward primers for TCR Vbeta segments and 13 reverse primers for TCR Jbeta segments was used in the multiplex PCR. A multiplex PCR assay on genomic DNA amplified the CDR3 region of rearranged TCR beta genes. The amplified TCR beta libraries were sequenced on the Illumina HiSeq System as 87-base-pair reads. In the authors' own workflow: Across the 640 or so repertoires, a later analysis counted approximately 75 million unique TCR beta chains, around 10 million of which were shared by at least two donors. Raw reads were error-corrected and collapsed into unique sequences by a nearest-neighbor algorithm in which closely related sequences were merged to remove PCR and sequencing errors. Alignment of CDR3 sequences to IMGT reference sequences was used to assign V, D and J gene segments. For a sequence to be retained, a match of at least six nucleotides was required to both a V gene segment and a J gene segment. A rearrangement was called productive if the CDR3 had no stop codons and remained in frame with V and J, and every other rearrangement was called non-productive. CDR3 was defined by IMGT convention, running from the second conserved V-encoded cysteine to the conserved J-encoded phenylalanine. The earlier analysis of about 590 of the donors excluded sequences that lacked an unambiguous match to a single V gene segment. An earlier analysis of several hundred of the donors classified V segments as functional when productive rearrangements were above 56.7% and as segregating when the standard deviation between donors was above 5%. To diagnose cytomegalovirus status from the catalog of TCR beta chain sequences, a statistical classification framework was built. In a later analysis, TCR nucleotide sequences were compared against IMGT/GENE-DB human TR gene sequences so that V and J genes could be assigned. In a later analysis, CDR3 sequences and most-parsimonious VDJ recombination scenarios were assigned using the TCRdist pipeline. In a later analysis, every TCR beta chain was defined by the combination of its CDR3 amino acid sequence and its V-gene family, and reads without a unique V-gene family were dropped. As a way to deal with suspected cross-contamination and a sequencing artifact, a later analysis dropped roughly 620 nucleotide sequences that were highly shared and had low generation probability. In a later analysis, a clonal expansion index for each public chain was calculated from normalized within-repertoire ranks of inferred template counts. In a later analysis, generation probabilities were computed with a VDJ recombination model fitted to out-of-frame rearrangements, and the resulting probabilities were checked against IGoR. In a later analysis, TCR-TCR, TCR-HLA and TCR-CMV co-occurrence was scored with hypergeometric tests, and a repertoire-size bias correction was applied to TCR pairs. In a later analysis, false discovery rates were estimated by permuting HLA or CMV assignments 20 times. A later analysis grouped co-occurring TCRs with DBSCAN, adding TCRdist sequence similarity when clustering within HLA-allele-positive subsets. Repertoires with fewer than 30,000 or more than 120,000 public chains were left out of co-occurrence clustering, as were five repertoires with anomalous nucleotide sharing. Drawn from immuneACCESS, this table holds only the in-frame rearrangements with V and J called that TCRdb kept. Clones are partly lost; checked studies trace under half to an unresolved V gene and leave the rest unexplained. V and J calls plus clone size are reproduced from that table; the DNA served to infer D and trimming. Present in this sample are 150,000 to 200,000 clones, more than 65% of which were seen just once. The leading ten clones occupy 1.3% of the sample.

The sequence is built from TRBV6-6 and TRBJ2-1; a tentative D match to TRBD2 spans 6 bases. Sequencing was performed on PBMCs. This TCR was sampled from a man aged 50 to 60 in good health and CMV-seropositive. For the CDR3, the sequence is CASFLGGGGEQFF. DNA sequence: TGTGCCAGCTTCTTGGGGGGAGGCGGCGAGCAGTTCTTC.